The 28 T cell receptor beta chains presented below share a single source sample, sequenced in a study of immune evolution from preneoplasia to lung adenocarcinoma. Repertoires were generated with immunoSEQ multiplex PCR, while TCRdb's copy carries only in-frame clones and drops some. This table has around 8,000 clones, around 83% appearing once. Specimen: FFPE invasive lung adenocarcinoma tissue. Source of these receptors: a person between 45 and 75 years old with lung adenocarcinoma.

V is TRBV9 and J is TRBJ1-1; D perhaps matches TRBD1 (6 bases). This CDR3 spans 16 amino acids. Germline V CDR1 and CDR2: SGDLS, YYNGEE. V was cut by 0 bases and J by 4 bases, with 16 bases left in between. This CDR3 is CASSVGGARGTTEAFF. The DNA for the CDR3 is TGTGCCAGCAGCGTAGGGGGGGCGCGGGGGACCACTGAAGCTTTCTTT. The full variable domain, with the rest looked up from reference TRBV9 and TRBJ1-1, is DSGVTQTPKHLITATGQRVTLRCSPRSGDLSVYWYQQSLDQGLQFLIQYYNGEERAKGNILERFSAQQFPDLHSELNLSSLELGDSALYFCASSVGGARGTTEAFFGQGTRLTVV.

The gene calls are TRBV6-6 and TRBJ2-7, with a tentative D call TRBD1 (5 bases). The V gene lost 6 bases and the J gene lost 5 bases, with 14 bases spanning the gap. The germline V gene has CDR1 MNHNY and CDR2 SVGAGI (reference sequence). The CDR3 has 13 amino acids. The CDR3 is CASRKADSHEQYF. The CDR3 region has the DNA TGTGCCAGCAGAAAGGCCGACAGCCACGAGCAGTACTTC.

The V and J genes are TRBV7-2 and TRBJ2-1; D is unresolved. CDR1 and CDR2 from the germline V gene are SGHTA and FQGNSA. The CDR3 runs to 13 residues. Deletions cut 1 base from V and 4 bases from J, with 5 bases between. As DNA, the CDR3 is TGTGCCAGCAGCTTAGGGATGTACAATGAGCAGTTCTTC. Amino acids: CASSLGMYNEQFF.

In DNA form, the CDR3 reads TGTGCCAGCCCGGGACAGGGGAGGAATGAGCAGTTCTTC. Translating it yields CASPGQGRNEQFF. V is TRBV27 and J is TRBJ2-1, with 10 positions matching TRBD1. CDR3 size: 13 residues. The germline V gene encodes CDR1 MNHEY and CDR2 SMNVEV (reference sequence). With 8 bases clipped from V and 7 bases from J, the junction kept 5 bases outside the gene matches.

This CDR3 reads CAISAALAGVGEETQYF. The CDR3 bases are TGTGCCATCAGTGCAGCGTTAGCGGGAGTTGGGGAAGAGACCCAGTACTTC. The chain is built from TRBV10-3 and TRBJ2-5, with TRBD2 identical over 9 bases. CDR1 ENHRY and CDR2 SYGVKD come from the germline V gene. J gave up 3 bases and V 4 bases, and 12 bases lay outside the gene matches. The CDR3 spans 17 residues.

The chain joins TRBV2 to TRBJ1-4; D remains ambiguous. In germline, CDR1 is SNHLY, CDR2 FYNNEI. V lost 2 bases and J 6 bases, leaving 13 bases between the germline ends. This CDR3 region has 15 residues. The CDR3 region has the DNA TGTGCCAGCAGTGAAAGTGGGCGACGCGATGAAAAACTGTTTTTT. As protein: CASSESGRRDEKLFF.

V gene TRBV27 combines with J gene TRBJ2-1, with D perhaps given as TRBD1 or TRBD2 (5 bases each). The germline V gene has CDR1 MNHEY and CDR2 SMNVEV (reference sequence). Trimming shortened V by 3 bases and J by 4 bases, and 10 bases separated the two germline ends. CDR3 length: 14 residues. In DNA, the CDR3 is TGTGCCAGCAGTTTGAGAGGGGAGTACAATGAGCAGTTCTTC. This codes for CASSLRGEYNEQFF.

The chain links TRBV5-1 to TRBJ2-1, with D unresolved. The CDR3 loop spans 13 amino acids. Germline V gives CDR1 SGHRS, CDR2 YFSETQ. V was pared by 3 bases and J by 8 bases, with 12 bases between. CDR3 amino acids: CASSSTLTDEQFF. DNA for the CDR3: TGCGCCAGCAGCTCTACCCTTACAGATGAGCAGTTCTTC.

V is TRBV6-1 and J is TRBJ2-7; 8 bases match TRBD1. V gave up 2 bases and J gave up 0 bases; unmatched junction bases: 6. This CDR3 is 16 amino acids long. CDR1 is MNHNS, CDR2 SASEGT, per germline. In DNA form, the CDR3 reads TGTGCCAGCAGTGAAAGGACAGGGACCCTCTCCTACGAGCAGTACTTC. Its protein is CASSERTGTLSYEQYF.

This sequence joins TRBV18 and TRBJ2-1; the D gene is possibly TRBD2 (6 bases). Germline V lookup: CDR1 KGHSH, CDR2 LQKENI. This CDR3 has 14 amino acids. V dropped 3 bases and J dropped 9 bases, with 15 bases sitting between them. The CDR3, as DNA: TGTGCCAGCTCACCGATTAAAACTAGCACTGAGCAGTTCTTC. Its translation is CASSPIKTSTEQFF.

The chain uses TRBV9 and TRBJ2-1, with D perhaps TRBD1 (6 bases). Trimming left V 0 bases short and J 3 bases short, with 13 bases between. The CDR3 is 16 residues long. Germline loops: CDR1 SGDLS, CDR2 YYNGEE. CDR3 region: CASSVGTEAFYNEQFF. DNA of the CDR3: TGTGCCAGCAGCGTAGGGACAGAAGCTTTCTACAATGAGCAGTTCTTC.

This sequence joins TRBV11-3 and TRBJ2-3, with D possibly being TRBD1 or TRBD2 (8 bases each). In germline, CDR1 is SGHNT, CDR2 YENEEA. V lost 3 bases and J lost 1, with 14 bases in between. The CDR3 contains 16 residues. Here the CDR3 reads CASSFSGTGGTDTQYF. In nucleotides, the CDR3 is TGTGCCAGCAGCTTTAGCGGGACAGGCGGCACAGATACGCAGTATTTT. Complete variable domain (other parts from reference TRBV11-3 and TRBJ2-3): EAGVVQSPRYKIIEKKQPVAFWCNPISGHNTLYWYLQNLGQGPELLIRYENEEAVDDSQLPKDRFSAERLKGVDSTLKIQPAELGDSAVYLCASSFSGTGGTDTQYFGPGTRLTVL.

The CDR3 loop is CASRTRTSGRDEQFF. DNA for the CDR3: TGTGCCAGCCGAACCCGGACTAGCGGGAGGGATGAGCAGTTCTTC. This chain connects TRBV2 to TRBJ2-1; 15 nucleotides line up with TRBD2. Per germline, CDR1 SNHLY and CDR2 FYNNEI. The CDR3 extends over 15 amino acids. V was clipped by 8 bases and J by 8 bases; unmatched bases: 7.

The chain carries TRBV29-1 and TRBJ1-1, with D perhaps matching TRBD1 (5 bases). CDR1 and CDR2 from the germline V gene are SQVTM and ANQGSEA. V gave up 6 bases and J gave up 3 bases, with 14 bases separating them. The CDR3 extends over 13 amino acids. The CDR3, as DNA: TGCAGCGTCGGGACGGCGAGATACACTGAAGCTTTCTTT. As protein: CSVGTARYTEAFF.

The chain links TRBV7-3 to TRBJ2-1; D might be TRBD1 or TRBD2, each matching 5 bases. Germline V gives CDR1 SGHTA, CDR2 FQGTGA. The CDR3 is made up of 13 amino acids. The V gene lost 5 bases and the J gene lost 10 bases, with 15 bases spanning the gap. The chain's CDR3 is CASSNSGAHEQFF. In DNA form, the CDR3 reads TGTGCCAGCAGCAATTCCGGGGCCCACGAGCAGTTCTTC.

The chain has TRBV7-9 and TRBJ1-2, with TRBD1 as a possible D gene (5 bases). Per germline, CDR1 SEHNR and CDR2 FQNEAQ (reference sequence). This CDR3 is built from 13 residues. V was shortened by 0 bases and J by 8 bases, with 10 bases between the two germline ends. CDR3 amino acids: CASSLAGEEGYTF. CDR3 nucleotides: TGTGCCAGCAGCTTAGCGGGGGAGGAAGGCTACACCTTC.

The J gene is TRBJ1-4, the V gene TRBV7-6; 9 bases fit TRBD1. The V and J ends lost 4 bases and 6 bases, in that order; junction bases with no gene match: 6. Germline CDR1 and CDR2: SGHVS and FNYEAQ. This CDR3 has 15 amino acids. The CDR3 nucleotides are TGTGCCAGCAGCTCTACAGGGGGCTATTATGAAAAACTGTTTTTT. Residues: CASSSTGGYYEKLFF. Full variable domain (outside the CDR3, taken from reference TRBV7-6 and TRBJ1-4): GAGVSQSPRYKVTKRGQDVALRCDPISGHVSLYWYRQALGQGPEFLTYFNYEAQQDKSGLPNDRFSAERPEGSISTLTIQRTEQRDSAMYRCASSSTGGYYEKLFFGSGTQLSVL.

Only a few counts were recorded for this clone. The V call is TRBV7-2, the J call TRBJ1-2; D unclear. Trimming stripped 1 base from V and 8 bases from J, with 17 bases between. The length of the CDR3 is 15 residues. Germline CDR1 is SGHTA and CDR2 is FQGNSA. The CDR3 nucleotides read TGTGCCAGCAGCTTAGTAGGTTTGGGAATGGAGGGCTACACCTTC. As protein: CASSLVGLGMEGYTF.

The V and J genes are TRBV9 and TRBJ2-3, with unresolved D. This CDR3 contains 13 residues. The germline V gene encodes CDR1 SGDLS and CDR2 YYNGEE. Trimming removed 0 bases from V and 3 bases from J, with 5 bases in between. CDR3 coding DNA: TGTGCCAGCAGCGTAGTTGAGACAGATACGCAGTATTTT. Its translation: CASSVVETDTQYF.

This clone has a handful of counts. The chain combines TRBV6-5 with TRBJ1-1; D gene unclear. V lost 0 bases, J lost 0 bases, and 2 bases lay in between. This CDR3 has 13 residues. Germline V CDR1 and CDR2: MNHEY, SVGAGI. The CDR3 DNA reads TGTGCCAGCAGTTACTCGGTGAACACTGAAGCTTTCTTT. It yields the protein CASSYSVNTEAFF.

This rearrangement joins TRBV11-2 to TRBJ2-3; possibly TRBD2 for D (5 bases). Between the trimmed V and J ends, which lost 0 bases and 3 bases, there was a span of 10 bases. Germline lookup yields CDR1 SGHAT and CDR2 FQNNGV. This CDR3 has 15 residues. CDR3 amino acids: CASSLDPAGTDTQYF. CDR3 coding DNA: TGTGCCAGCAGCTTAGATCCGGCGGGTACAGATACGCAGTATTTT.

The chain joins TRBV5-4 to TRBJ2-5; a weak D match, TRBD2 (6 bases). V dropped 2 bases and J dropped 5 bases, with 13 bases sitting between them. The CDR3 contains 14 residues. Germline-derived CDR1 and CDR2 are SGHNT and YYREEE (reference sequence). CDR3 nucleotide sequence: TGTGCCAGCAGCTTTTCTCGGGAGTCGGAGACCCAGTACTTC. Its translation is CASSFSRESETQYF.

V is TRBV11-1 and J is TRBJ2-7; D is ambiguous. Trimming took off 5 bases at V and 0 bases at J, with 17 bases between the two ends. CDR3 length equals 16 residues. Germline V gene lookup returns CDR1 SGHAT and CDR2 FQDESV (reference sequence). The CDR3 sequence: CASSPRGIWSSYEQYF. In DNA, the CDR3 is TGTGCCAGCAGCCCACGTGGGATCTGGAGCTCCTACGAGCAGTACTTC.

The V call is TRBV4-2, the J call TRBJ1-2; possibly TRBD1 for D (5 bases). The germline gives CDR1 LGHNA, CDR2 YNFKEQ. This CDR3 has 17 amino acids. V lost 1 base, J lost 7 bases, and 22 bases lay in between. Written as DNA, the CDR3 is TGTGCCAGCAGCCAAGCTGGGGTGGAGGGGCCTGGGGTTGGCTACACCTTC. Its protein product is CASSQAGVEGPGVGYTF.

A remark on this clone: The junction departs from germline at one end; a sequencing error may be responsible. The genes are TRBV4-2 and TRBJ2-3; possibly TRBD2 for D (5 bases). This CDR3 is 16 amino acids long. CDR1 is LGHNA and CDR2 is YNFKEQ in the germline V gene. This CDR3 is CVSSQEVSASTDTQYF. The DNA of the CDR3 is TGTGTCAGCAGCCAAGAGGTTAGCGCTAGCACAGATACGCAGTATTTT.

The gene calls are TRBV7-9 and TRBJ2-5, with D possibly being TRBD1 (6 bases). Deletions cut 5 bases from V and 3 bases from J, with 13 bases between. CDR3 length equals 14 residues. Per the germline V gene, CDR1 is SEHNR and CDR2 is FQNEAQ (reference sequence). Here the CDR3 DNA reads TGTGCCAGCAGCCGAAACGCAGGGGAAGAGACCCAGTACTTC. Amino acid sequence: CASSRNAGEETQYF.

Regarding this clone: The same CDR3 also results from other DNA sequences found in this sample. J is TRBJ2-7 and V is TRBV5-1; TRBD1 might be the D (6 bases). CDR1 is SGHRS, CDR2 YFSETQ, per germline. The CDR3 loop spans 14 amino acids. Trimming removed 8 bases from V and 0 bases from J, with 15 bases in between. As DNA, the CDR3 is TGCGCCAGTACCACAGGGCCCCACTCCTACGAGCAGTACTTC. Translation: CASTTGPHSYEQYF.

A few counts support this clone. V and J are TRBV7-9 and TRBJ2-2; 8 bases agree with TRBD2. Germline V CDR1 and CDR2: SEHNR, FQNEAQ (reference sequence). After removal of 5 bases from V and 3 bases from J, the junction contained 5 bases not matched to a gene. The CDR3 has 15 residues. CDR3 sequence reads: CASSATGGDTGELFF. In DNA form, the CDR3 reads TGTGCCAGCAGCGCGACGGGGGGGGACACCGGGGAGCTGTTTTTT.